This T cell receptor (beta chain) was identified in a study of T cell repertoires in cytomegalovirus infection (dated by TCRdb to between 2017 and 2020). For the study in its entirety: Because public TCR beta signatures pointed to carriage of CMV infection together with the matching HLA type, the HLA type of each donor mattered for the analysis.

Spanning cysteine to phenylalanine, the CDR3 consists of 13 amino acids. Only the CDR3 DNA is retained, 39 bases long and in frame from the first base. CDR1 and CDR2 were assigned from the germline V gene as MDHEN and SYDVKM. V is pared back by 2 bases and J by 7 bases, with 12 bases lying between the germline termini. TCRdb records Illumina HiSeq 1500 as the sequencer. Starting from the raw public reads, TCRdb applied fastp trimming at Q25, assembled clones with MiXCR and retained in-frame beta chains. Under each unique CDR3 protein, matching rows form one entry showing the most common genes and DNA. Present in this sample are about 740,000 distinct CDR3 sequences, roughly 36% of which were seen just once. 2.8% of the sample goes to the ten largest clones. What the research found in general, with its limitations: In the ex vivo response, HLA-C-restricted CMV-specific TCR beta clonotypes were dominant, and in two of eight donors the single most frequent clonotype came from this HLA-C-restricted group. Cumulative frequency of public TCR beta family members discriminated carriers of CMV infection plus the relevant HLA type in this cohort and an independent roughly 330-donor cohort.

As for this clonotype: What antigen it recognizes has not been identified. The sample holds no much larger clone one base away, and base qualities are not on file.

This receptor chain uses TRBV28 and TRBJ2-7, with the D gene call left open. Sequenced material: PBMCs. The source is a human donor in good health (CMV status not recorded). Some clones in this sample may be carry-over from other donors' samples. Read as DNA, the sequence is TGTGCCAGCAGTTTAGCCAGTTCCGAGGAGCAGTACTTC. Its protein product is CASSLASSEEQYF.